This T cell receptor (beta chain) was sequenced for a study of tumor-infiltrating lymphocytes in primary liver carcinoma. Study-level background: Samples returned roughly 3.5 to 7.13 million productive TCRbeta reads each. Read depth did not differ significantly between tissue types.

With V trimmed by 2 bases and J by 13 bases, 17 bases remained unmatched. The length of the CDR3 is 16 residues. Germline CDR1 reads SGHAT; CDR2 reads FQNNGV. They got blood RNA out of unsorted whole blood and also pulled out germline DNA. The researchers produced TCR beta cDNA from 400 to 650 ng total RNA with a constant-region primer. Construction of TCR beta libraries relied on three successive nested multiplex PCR rounds employing slightly modified ARM-PCR. Running roughly 10 cycles apiece, the first two PCR rounds relied on TRBV1-TRBV30 forward primers together with a C-beta reverse primer. MiXCR, applied by TCRdb to the multiplex PCR reads, yields one record per CDR3 protein. The repertoire holds approximately 330,000 distinct CDR3 sequences, with approximately 65% as singletons. This clonotype has only a few counts. The antigen is unknown. Overall study findings and caveats: Lower overlap was observed for tumor-adjacent and tumor-blood pairs relative to tumor region pairs. Unsorted bulk sampling ruled out any CD4+ versus CD8+ repertoire comparison.

The rearrangement uses TRBV11-2 and TRBJ2-1; 7 bases line up with TRBD2. The sample taken for sequencing was peripheral blood. The TCR was taken from a man aged 40-55 years with primary liver carcinoma and hepatitis B virus infection. DNA of the CDR3: TGTGCCAGCAGCTTACTGCGGGAGACTCACCCCGGGGAACAGTTCTTC. Its protein product is CASSLLRETHPGEQFF.